These 6 T cell receptor beta chains share one sample of origin, sequenced in a study of blood T cell repertoires in COVID-19. Clones were read by immunoSEQ multiplex PCR, and TCRdb kept only the in-frame ones, dropping some. The repertoire has around 290,000 clones, roughly 90% of them found once; the top ten carry about 12%. Sequencing was done on a sample of peripheral blood. All receptors come from a woman in her 70s with COVID-19, enrolled during active disease.

The V gene is TRBV9, the J gene TRBJ2-5; TRBD2 matches at 8 bases. V dropped 3 bases and J dropped 5; count of bases not matched to a gene: 9. The CDR3 runs 15 residues. Germline V gene data show CDR1 as SGDLS and CDR2 as YYNGEE. CDR3 residues: CASSAGGAVKETQYF. CDR3 sequence (DNA): TGTGCCAGCAGCGCCGGGGGGGCAGTAAAGGAGACCCAGTACTTC. The variable domain in full, completed from reference TRBV9 and TRBJ2-5, reads DSGVTQTPKHLITATGQRVTLRCSPRSGDLSVYWYQQSLDQGLQFLIQYYNGEERAKGNILERFSAQQFPDLHSELNLSSLELGDSALYFCASSAGGAVKETQYFGPGTRLLVL.

This clone has a handful of counts. V gene TRBV11-2 combines with J gene TRBJ2-7, with D possibly being TRBD2 (6 bases). The ends were cut back, 5 bases at V and 7 bases at J, with 15 bases in the middle. Germline-derived CDR1 and CDR2 are SGHAT and FQNNGV. The CDR3 length is 13 residues. CDR3 coding DNA: TGTGCCAGCAGCAACCCCCGGGGGAGAGAGCAGTACTTC. Protein: CASSNPRGREQYF. The full variable domain, with the rest looked up from reference TRBV11-2 and TRBJ2-7, is EAGVAQSPRYKIIEKRQSVAFWCNPISGHATLYWYQQILGQGPKLLIQFQNNGVVDDSQLPKDRFSAERLKGVDSTLKIQPAKLEDSAVYLCASSNPRGREQYFGPGTRLTVT.

This clone turned up a few times. The chain uses TRBV15 and TRBJ1-5, with D possibly matching TRBD1 (6 bases). The CDR3 length is 17 residues. Trimming cost V 3 bases and J 1 base, with 16 bases left between them. Per germline, CDR1 LNHNV and CDR2 YYDKDF (reference sequence). The CDR3 loop is CATSRNQQGWSNQPQHF. The CDR3 nucleotides are TGTGCCACCAGCAGGAACCAACAGGGTTGGAGCAATCAGCCCCAGCATTTT.

As DNA, the CDR3 is TGCGCCAGCAGCCAAGTGGGTCTACGGAGCTGGGGCACAGATACGCAGTATTTT. Amino acids: CASSQVGLRSWGTDTQYF. The chain uses TRBV4-1 and TRBJ2-3; no clear D. Trimming stripped 1 base from V and 1 base from J, with 18 bases between. Germline loops: CDR1 MGHRA, CDR2 YSYEKL. CDR3 length: 18 residues.

This clone came up a few times. The genes are TRBV7-2 and TRBJ1-3; TRBD1 is a possible D gene (5 bases). Trimming shortened V by 3 bases and J by 0 bases, and 6 bases separated the two germline ends. Germline V gives CDR1 SGHTA, CDR2 FQGNSA. The CDR3 is 14 residues long. CDR3 sequence: CASSFGGSGNTIYF. The DNA for the CDR3 is TGTGCCAGCAGCTTCGGGGGCTCTGGAAACACCATATATTTT. The variable domain in full, completed from reference TRBV7-2 and TRBJ1-3, reads GAGVSQSPSNKVTEKGKDVELRCDPISGHTALYWYRQSLGQGLEFLIYFQGNSAPDKSGLPSDRFSAERTGGSVSTLTIQRTQQEDSAVYLCASSFGGSGNTIYFGEGSWLTVV.

The gene calls are TRBV5-1 and TRBJ1-1; TRBD1 aligns across 7 bases. Losses at the gene ends were 4 bases for V and 9 bases for J; bases not matched to a gene: 9. The CDR3 has 13 amino acids. The germline gives CDR1 SGHRS, CDR2 YFSETQ. The CDR3 coding sequence is TGCGCCAGCAGCCTCGGGACAGCCGAACAAGCTTTCTTT. This gives the protein CASSLGTAEQAFF. Full variable domain (remainder filled in from reference TRBV5-1 and TRBJ1-1): KAGVTQTPRYLIKTRGQQVTLSCSPISGHRSVSWYQQTPGQGLQFLFEYFSETQRNKGNFPGRFSGRQFSNSRSEMNVSTLELGDSALYLCASSLGTAEQAFFGQGTRLTVV.